The clone carrying this TCR beta chain counts as medium-sized by frequency. The antigen is not known. TRB rearrangements were amplified by touch-down multiplex PCR with mixed TRB-A/B primers. TCRdb reprocessed the multiplex PCR reads and stores each CDR3 protein as one record, lacking DNA. Its listing shows 4,900 or so distinct CDR3 sequences. Each sample's input was around 250 ng genomic DNA, roughly 40,000 genome equivalents. This entry is derived from a study of T cell clusters in autoimmune cytopenias. General study findings and limits: Primary autoimmune cytopenia patients appeared to lack physiological T cell clusters present in healthy donors. TRB repertoire shifts in secondary cytopenia and chronic lymphocytic leukemia mostly reflected lymphoma, not autoimmunity.

The CDR3 sequence is 15 residues long. Per the germline V gene, CDR1 is SGHRS and CDR2 is YFSETQ. This clonotype was sampled from a human donor with an autoimmune cytopenia or autoimmune hepatitis (not recorded which). Specimen: peripheral blood. The chain carries TRBV5-1 and TRBJ2-2; the D call of TRBD1 rests on TCRdb alone, since no DNA is present to check it. Here the CDR3 reads CASSSSGTGPGELFF.